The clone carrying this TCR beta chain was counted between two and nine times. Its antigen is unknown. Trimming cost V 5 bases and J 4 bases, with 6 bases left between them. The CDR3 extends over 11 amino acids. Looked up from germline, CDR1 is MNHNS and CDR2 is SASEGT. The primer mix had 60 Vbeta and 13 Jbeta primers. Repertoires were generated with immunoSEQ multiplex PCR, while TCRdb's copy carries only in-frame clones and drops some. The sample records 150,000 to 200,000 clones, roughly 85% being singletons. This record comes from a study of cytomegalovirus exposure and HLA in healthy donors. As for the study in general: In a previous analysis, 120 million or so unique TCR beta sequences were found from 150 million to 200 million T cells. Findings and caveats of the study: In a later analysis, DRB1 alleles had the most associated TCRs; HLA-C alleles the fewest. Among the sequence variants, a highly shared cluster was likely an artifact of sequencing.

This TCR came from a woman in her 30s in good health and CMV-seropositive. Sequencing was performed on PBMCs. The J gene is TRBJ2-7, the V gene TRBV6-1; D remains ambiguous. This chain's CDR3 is CASSYKYEQYF. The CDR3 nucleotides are TGTGCCAGCAGTTACAAATACGAGCAGTACTTC.